Listed here are 8 T cell receptor beta chains from one sample, sequenced in a study of T-cell memory formation after mild COVID-19. TCRdb re-called the 5' RACE reads with MiXCR, one entry per CDR3 protein. The sample holds about 400,000 distinct CDR3 sequences, 20% to 30% seen once. The material sequenced was PBMCs or a T cell subset sorted from them (not recorded which). These receptors all stem from an adult woman who had mild COVID-19 (a few samples of this study predate the infection). Cell type and time point are not known.

The genes are TRBV6-2 or TRBV6-3 and TRBJ2-2; D gene unclear. Germline CDR1 MNHEY, CDR2 SVGEGT. The CDR3 has 13 amino acids. V was clipped by 2 bases and J by 3 bases, with 4 bases between them. The CDR3 nucleotides read TGTGCCAGCAGTTACGGGTACACCGGGGAGCTGTTTTTT. This sequence encodes CASSYGYTGELFF.

This clonotype turned up a few times. V is TRBV6-5 and J is TRBJ1-1, with TRBD1 identical over 8 bases. The length of the CDR3 is 14 residues. V shed 7 bases and J 9 bases; nucleotides not matched to a gene: 13. Germline V gene data show CDR1 as MNHEY and CDR2 as SVGAGI. Here the CDR3 DNA reads TGTGCCAGCAAGTCAAATTACGGACAGGGAAAAGCTTTCTTT. Protein product: CASKSNYGQGKAFF.

In this sample, this clonotype turned up many times. V and J are TRBV12-3 or TRBV12-4 and TRBJ2-1; D not resolved. This CDR3 region has 11 residues. V lost 1 base to trimming and J lost 12 bases, with 7 bases between them. CDR3 sequence reads: CASSLDWVQFF. For the CDR3, the DNA is TGTGCCAGCAGTTTAGACTGGGTGCAGTTCTTC.

The table lists this clonotype with a few counts. The rearrangement links TRBV6-5 to TRBJ1-6; D gene uncertain. Germline lookup yields CDR1 MNHEY and CDR2 SVGAGI. V lost 2 bases to trimming and J lost 6 bases, with 11 bases between them. The CDR3 is made up of 15 amino acids. CDR3 loop: CASSYGKLGNSPLHF. CDR3 DNA sequence: TGTGCCAGCAGTTACGGGAAGTTGGGTAATTCACCCCTCCACTTT.

V and J are TRBV3-1 and TRBJ1-5; D is uncertain. This CDR3 is built from 14 residues. The ends were cut back, 5 bases at V and 4 bases at J, with 12 bases in the middle. Germline CDR1 LGHDT, CDR2 YNNKEL (reference sequence). The DNA of the CDR3 is TGTGCCAGCAGCAGCAGCCTATCAAATCAGCCCCAGCATTTT. It is translated as CASSSSLSNQPQHF.

V usage is TRBV6-5 and J usage is TRBJ2-3; D not resolved. This CDR3 spans 14 amino acids. V lost 7 bases to trimming and J lost 3 bases, with 14 bases between them. CDR1 is MNHEY, CDR2 SVGAGI, per germline. For the CDR3, the DNA is TGTGCCAGCATGAGGCCCCTCGAGACAGATACGCAGTATTTT. Residues: CASMRPLETDTQYF.

This clonotype was observed a handful of times. The rearrangement uses TRBV5-5 and TRBJ2-7; TRBD2 aligns across 12 bases. The CDR3 is 15 residues long. V was pared by 3 bases and J by 2 bases, with 3 bases of the junction left unmatched. CDR1 and CDR2 from the germline V gene are SGHKS and YYEKEE (reference sequence). The CDR3 DNA is TGTGCCAGCAGCTGGACTAGCGGGACAGCCTACGAGCAGTACTTC. Its translation: CASSWTSGTAYEQYF.

This clonotype was recorded a few times. The V call is TRBV5-1, the J call TRBJ2-1; TRBD1 might be the D (6 bases). V lost 0 bases, J lost 6 bases, and 7 bases lay in between. This CDR3 is built from 13 residues. CDR1 is SGHRS and CDR2 is YFSETQ in the germline V gene. The CDR3 nucleotides read TGCGCCAGCAGCTTGGAAGGGGGCAATGAGCAGTTCTTC. Translation: CASSLEGGNEQFF.